This T cell receptor beta chain was retrieved from a study of T-cell reconstitution after alpha-beta-depleted transplantation in children. During its preparation, the TCRbeta library received unique molecular identifiers. Using its own MiXCR run on the PCR reads, TCRdb lists one record per CDR3 protein. Here the sample spans a few hundred thousand distinct CDR3 sequences, about a tenth being singletons. In its sample, this clonotype was seen a few times. V lost 0 bases and J lost 4; bases outside the gene matches: 4. Germline loops: CDR1 MNHEY, CDR2 SVGAGI. The CDR3 is 15 amino acids. This TCR was sampled from a human donor who donated a stem cell graft to a child with acute myeloid leukemia. The chain combines TRBV6-5 with TRBJ2-3; 7 bases align to TRBD2. The sample consisted of PBMCs from the stem cell graft donor, taken from the stem cell graft. CDR3 nucleotides: TGTGCCAGCAGTTACTCGGGTGCGGGGGCAGATACGCAGTATTTT. Protein: CASSYSGAGADTQYF.